These 17 T cell receptor beta chains originate from one sample sequenced in a study of blood T cell repertoires in COVID-19. Using immunoSEQ multiplex PCR, the repertoire was profiled, and TCRdb retains in-frame clones only, with some absent. This table has about 110,000 clones, 84% appearing once. The sequenced material came from peripheral blood. Every receptor here comes from a woman aged 40 to 49 with acute or convalescent COVID-19.

This clone was counted once. The chain has TRBV30 and TRBJ2-5; D call uncertain. The length of the CDR3 is 12 residues. The V and J ends lost 3 bases and 0 bases respectively, with 5 bases between them. Germline V CDR1 and CDR2: GTSNPN, SVGIG (reference sequence). This CDR3 reads CAWRRYQETQYF. CDR3 DNA sequence: TGTGCCTGGAGACGGTACCAAGAGACCCAGTACTTC. Looking up the rest from reference TRBV30 and TRBJ2-5 gives the full variable domain: SQTIHQWPATLVQPVGSPLSLECTVEGTSNPNLYWYRQAAGRGLQLLFYSVGIGQISSEVPQNLSASRPQDRQFILSSKKLLLSDSGFYLCAWRRYQETQYFGPGTRLLVL.

The CDR3, as DNA: TGTGCCAGCGGGCTAGCCGACACCGGGGAGCTGTTTTTT. Amino acid sequence: CASGLADTGELFF. The chain employs TRBV21-1 and TRBJ2-2; the table's D call of TRBD2 was not tested on the DNA. TRBV21-1 is noted as a pseudogene. The CDR3 consists of 13 residues.

The V and J genes are TRBV27 and TRBJ1-1, with a weak D call TRBD1 (5 bases). This CDR3 comprises 13 residues. Trimming stripped 1 base from V and 4 bases from J, with 7 bases between. CDR1 MNHEY and CDR2 SMNVEV come from the germline V gene (reference sequence). CDR3 protein: CASSLLGRTEAFF. CDR3 nucleotide sequence: TGTGCCAGCAGTTTATTGGGGCGCACTGAAGCTTTCTTT.

The J gene is TRBJ1-4, the V gene TRBV4-3; possible D gene TRBD1, 5 bases. Germline V gene sequence: CDR1 LGHNA, CDR2 YSLEER. The germline V and J ends were trimmed by 0 bases and 8 bases, with 16 bases remaining between them. The CDR3 totals 16 residues. The CDR3 bases are TGCGCCAGCAGCCAAGACCCCCCAAGGGGTGGCGAAAAACTGTTTTTT. Protein: CASSQDPPRGGEKLFF.

This clone has more than one count but fewer than ten. The chain couples TRBV30 to TRBJ1-3; 7 bases agree with TRBD1. The V gene end was trimmed by 2 bases and the J gene end by 5 bases; junction bases not matched to a gene: 3. Germline V lookup: CDR1 GTSNPN, CDR2 SVGIG (reference sequence). This CDR3 region has 13 residues. This CDR3 reads CAWSTGQRNTIYF. DNA for the CDR3: TGTGCCTGGAGTACGGGACAGCGAAACACCATATATTTT.

This chain links TRBV7-2 with TRBJ2-1, with 7 bases lining up with TRBD2. Unmatched junction bases numbered 6, after V lost 2 bases and J lost 5 bases. Per the germline V gene, CDR1 is SGHTA and CDR2 is FQGNSA. This CDR3 has 15 amino acids. CDR3 nucleotide sequence: TGTGCCAGCAGCTTACGGGGGGTCGGAGACAATGAGCAGTTCTTC. It codes for CASSLRGVGDNEQFF.

This clone has a single count. The chain carries TRBV6-5 and TRBJ2-3, with TRBD2 matching over 8 bases. Per the germline V gene, CDR1 is MNHEY and CDR2 is SVGAGI. This CDR3 is built from 15 residues. The J segment lost 4 bases and the V segment lost 4 bases, leaving 7 bases of the junction unmatched. The CDR3 is CASSSMGLGSDTQYF. For the CDR3, the DNA is TGTGCCAGCAGTTCGATGGGACTAGGGTCAGATACGCAGTATTTT.

The J gene is TRBJ1-2, the V gene TRBV6-5, with 8 nucleotides matching TRBD1. Unmatched junction bases numbered 3, after V lost 4 bases and J lost 8 bases. There are 12 residues in the CDR3. Per the germline V gene, CDR1 is MNHEY and CDR2 is SVGAGI. The CDR3: CASSLTGDGYTF. CDR3 DNA sequence: TGTGCCAGCAGTTTGACAGGGGACGGCTACACCTTC.

This clone was counted once. This rearrangement joins TRBV3-1 (or the pseudogene TRBV3-2) to TRBJ2-2; no clear D. V dropped 1 base and J dropped 1 base, with 7 bases sitting between them. Looked up from germline, CDR1 is LGHDT and CDR2 is YNNKEL (reference sequence). The CDR3 has 15 residues. CDR3 sequence: CASSQGGRNTGELFF. The CDR3 DNA is TGTGCCAGCAGCCAAGGCGGCAGGAACACCGGGGAGCTGTTTTTT.

This chain links TRBV28 with TRBJ1-1; D remains ambiguous. Germline lookup yields CDR1 MDHEN and CDR2 SYDVKM. The V and J ends lost 4 bases and 3 bases respectively, with 6 bases between them. This CDR3 comprises 12 residues. The CDR3 sequence: CASSSPYTEAFF. The CDR3 region has the DNA TGTGCCAGCAGTTCCCCCTACACTGAAGCTTTCTTT.

This sequence joins TRBV7-9 and TRBJ2-5; a possible D gene is TRBD2 (5 bases). The CDR3 has 16 residues. Germline values: CDR1 SEHNR, CDR2 FQNEAQ (reference sequence). V shed 4 bases and J shed 5 bases, with 20 bases lying between them. The CDR3: CASSSRISGSGETQYF. In DNA form, the CDR3 reads TGTGCCAGCAGCTCACGAATCTCGGGTTCGGGGGAGACCCAGTACTTC.

The chain recombines TRBV5-5 with TRBJ2-5; D not certain. Deletions cut 1 base from V and 1 base from J, with 5 bases between. The CDR3 runs 13 residues. CDR1 is SGHKS and CDR2 is YYEKEE in the germline V gene (reference sequence). The CDR3 nucleotides are TGTGCCAGCAGCTTGATCAGCCAAGAGACCCAGTACTTC. Translation gives CASSLISQETQYF.

V is TRBV18 and J is TRBJ2-2; perhaps TRBD2 as D (5 bases). Germline CDR1 and CDR2: KGHSH and LQKENI. The CDR3 totals 14 residues. With 5 bases removed from V and 6 bases from J, the gap between germline ends came to 13 bases. CDR3 protein: CASSNGVDAGELFF. The CDR3 region has the DNA TGTGCCAGCTCAAACGGGGTCGATGCCGGGGAGCTGTTTTTT.

The genes are TRBV19 and TRBJ1-5; D not certain. The V end lost 2 bases, the J end lost 4 bases, and 12 bases lay between the germline ends. Germline V gives CDR1 LNHDA, CDR2 SQIVND (reference sequence). CDR3 size: 15 residues. This CDR3 is CASSILEGSNQPQHF. The CDR3 coding sequence is TGTGCCAGTAGTATATTGGAGGGCTCTAATCAGCCCCAGCATTTT.

This chain connects TRBV5-1 to TRBJ2-1, with D perhaps TRBD2 (5 bases). In germline, CDR1 is SGHRS, CDR2 YFSETQ. The CDR3 totals 18 residues. The V end was cut by 1 base, the J end by 0 bases, with 17 bases between. CDR3 in amino acids: CASSLNPGSPSSYNEQFF. The CDR3 region has the DNA TGCGCCAGCAGCTTGAACCCGGGGAGCCCAAGCTCCTACAATGAGCAGTTCTTC.

This chain connects TRBV9 to TRBJ2-7; TRBD2 agrees at 7 bases. This CDR3 contains 15 residues. In germline, CDR1 is SGDLS, CDR2 YYNGEE. V gave up 0 bases and J gave up 3 bases; unmatched junction bases: 6. The CDR3 loop reads CASSVDAGVNYEQYF. In DNA, the CDR3 is TGTGCCAGCAGCGTAGATGCGGGGGTGAACTACGAGCAGTACTTC.

This clone was picked up one time. J is TRBJ1-3 and V is TRBV2, with no clear D. This CDR3 comprises 11 residues. Deletions cut 7 bases from V and 4 bases from J, with 5 bases between. Germline V lookup: CDR1 SNHLY, CDR2 FYNNEI. The CDR3 nucleotides are TGTGCCAGCACTGTCGGAAACACCATATATTTT. Protein sequence: CASTVGNTIYF.